The clone carrying this T cell receptor (beta chain) has a single count. CDR3 size: 14 residues. V was pared by 6 bases and J by 6 bases, with 10 bases of the junction left unmatched. Per germline, CDR1 SNHLY and CDR2 FYNNEI. Per the original data handling: Researchers report that nucleated cell counts were estimated from reference gene primer amplification. Repertoires were generated with immunoSEQ multiplex PCR, while TCRdb's copy carries only in-frame clones and drops some. The DNA gave D and trimming, while V, J and clone size come from that table. Of some 300,000 clones in the sample, about 90% were seen once. The data originate from a study of blood T cell repertoires in COVID-19. Study summary: Some COVID-19 samples were acute and others convalescent; all came from the United States, Italy and Spain.

The sequence derives from a woman in her 30s who had recovered from COVID-19. The genes are TRBV2 and TRBJ1-1; 7 bases line up with TRBD1. The sequencing sample was made of PBMCs or T cells enriched from blood (not recorded which). Here the CDR3 reads CASSARGTAPEAFF. The DNA for the CDR3 is TGTGCCAGCAGCGCCCGCGGGACAGCCCCTGAAGCTTTCTTT.